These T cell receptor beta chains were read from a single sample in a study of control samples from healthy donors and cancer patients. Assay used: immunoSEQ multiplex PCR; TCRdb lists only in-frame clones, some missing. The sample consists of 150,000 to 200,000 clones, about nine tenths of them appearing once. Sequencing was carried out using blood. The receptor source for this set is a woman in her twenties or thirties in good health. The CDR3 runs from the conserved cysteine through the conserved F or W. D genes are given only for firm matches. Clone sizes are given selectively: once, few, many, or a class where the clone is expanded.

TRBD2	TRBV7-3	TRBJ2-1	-	TGTGCCAGCAGCTTATGCGGGAGCTCCTACAATGAGCAGTTCTTC	CASSLCGSSYNEQFF
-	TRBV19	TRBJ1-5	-	TGTGCCAGTAGCATTCTGTCAGGTAGCAATCAGCCCCAGCATTTT	CASSILSGSNQPQHF
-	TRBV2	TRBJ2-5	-	TGTGCCAGCAGTGGGGGAGAGACCCAGTACTTC	CASSGGETQYF
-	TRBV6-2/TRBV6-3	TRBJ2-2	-	TGTGCCAGCAGTTGGGGGGACACCGGGGAGCTGTTTTTT	CASSWGDTGELFF
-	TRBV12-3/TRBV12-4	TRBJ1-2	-	TGTGCCAGCAGTTTCGACGGATTCAATGGCTACACCTTC	CASSFDGFNGYTF
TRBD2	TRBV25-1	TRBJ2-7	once	TGTGCCAGCAGTGAGCCTGGGACTAGCGGGGGCGAGCAGTACTTC	CASSEPGTSGGEQYF
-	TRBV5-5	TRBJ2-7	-	TGTGCCAGCAGCTGGGACGGCTTCTACGAGCAGTACTTC	CASSWDGFYEQYF
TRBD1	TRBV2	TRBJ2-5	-	TGTGCCAGCAATGGACAGGGGGATACCCAGTACTTC	CASNGQGDTQYF
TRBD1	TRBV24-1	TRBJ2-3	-	TGTGCCACCAGTGATTTGGGGACAGGGGGCCCAGATACGCAGTATTTT	CATSDLGTGGPDTQYF
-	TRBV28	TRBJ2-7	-	TGTGCCAGCAGTTTAGCGGGGTACGAGCAGTACTTC	CASSLAGYEQYF
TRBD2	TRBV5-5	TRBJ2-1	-	TGTGCCAGCAGCTTTTCCCTAGCGGATTACAATGAGCAGTTCTTC	CASSFSLADYNEQFF
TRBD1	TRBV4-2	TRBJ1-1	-	TGTGCCAGCAGCCAAGACCCCCGACAGGGACCCACTGAAGCTTTCTTT	CASSQDPRQGPTEAFF
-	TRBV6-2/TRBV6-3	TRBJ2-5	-	TGTGCCAGCAGTTACTCGAAGGGTAGGGAGACCCAGTACTTC	CASSYSKGRETQYF
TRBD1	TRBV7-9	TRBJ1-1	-	TGTGCCAGCGGGACAGAGAACACTGAAGCTTTCTTT	CASGTENTEAFF
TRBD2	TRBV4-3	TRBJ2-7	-	TGCGCCAGCAGCCAAGGACTAGCGGGAGTATACGAGCAGTACTTC	CASSQGLAGVYEQYF
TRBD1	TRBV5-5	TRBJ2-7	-	TGTGCCAGCAGCGTAGACCTAAACAGGGGCTACGAGCAGTACTTC	CASSVDLNRGYEQYF
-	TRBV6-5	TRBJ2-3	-	TGTGCCAGCAAAGAACAGGGTTCAGATACGCAGTATTTT	CASKEQGSDTQYF
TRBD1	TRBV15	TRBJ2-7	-	TGTGCCACCAGCAGAGATGGGGACAGGGCCTACGAGCAGTACTTC	CATSRDGDRAYEQYF
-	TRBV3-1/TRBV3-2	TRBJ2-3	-	TGTGCCAGCAGCCAAGTCACAGATACGCAGTATTTT	CASSQVTDTQYF
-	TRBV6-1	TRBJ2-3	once	TGTGCCAGCAGTGAAAGGGGGAGCACAGATACGCAGTATTTT	CASSERGSTDTQYF
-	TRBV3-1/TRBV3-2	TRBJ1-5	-	TGTGCCAGCAGCCAAGGACTGACCAATCAGCCCCAGCATTTT	CASSQGLTNQPQHF
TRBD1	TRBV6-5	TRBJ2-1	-	TGTGCCAGCAGGAGGTGGGACAGGGGCGATGAGCAGTTCTTC	CASRRWDRGDEQFF
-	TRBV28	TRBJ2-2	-	TGTGCCAGCAGTTTCCTCGGACAAACTACCGGGGAGCTGTTTTTT	CASSFLGQTTGELFF
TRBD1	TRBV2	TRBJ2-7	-	TGTGCCAGCAGTGACGGACAGGTCTACGAGCAGTACTTC	CASSDGQVYEQYF
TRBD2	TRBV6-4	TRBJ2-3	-	TGTGCCAGCAGTCGGACTAGCGGGAGTCACGATACGCAGTATTTT	CASSRTSGSHDTQYF
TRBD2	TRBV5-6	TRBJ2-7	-	TGTGCCAGCAGCTTAGCGGGGGGTTTCTACGAGCAGTACTTC	CASSLAGGFYEQYF
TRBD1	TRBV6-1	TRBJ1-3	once	TGTGCCAGCAGTGCCCGACAGGGGGCGCGTGGAAACACCATATATTTT	CASSARQGARGNTIYF
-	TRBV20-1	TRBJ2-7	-	TGCAGTGCTAGAGGCCAAAACGAGCAGTACTTC	CSARGQNEQYF
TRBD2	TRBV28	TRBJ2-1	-	TGTGCCAGCAGTCCAGGACTAGCGGGAGTCCTCGAGCAGTTCTTC	CASSPGLAGVLEQFF
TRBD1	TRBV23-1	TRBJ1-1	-	TGCGCCAGCAGTCAATCGTTAAGGCAGGGGGAAATGAACACTGAAGCTTTCTTT	CASSQSLRQGEMNTEAFF
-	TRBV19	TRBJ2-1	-	TGTGCCAGTAGTAACAGGGTATCGGGCAATGAGCAGTTCTTC	CASSNRVSGNEQFF
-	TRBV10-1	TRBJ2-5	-	TGCGCCAGCAGTGACAGGGGCCAAGAGACCCAGTACTTC	CASSDRGQETQYF
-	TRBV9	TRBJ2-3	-	TGTGCCAGCAGCGTAGAGGGGGGCACAGATACGCAGTATTTT	CASSVEGGTDTQYF
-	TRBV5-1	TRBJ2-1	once	TGCGCCAGCAGCTTGGAAGGGGGGGTGGATGAGCAGTTCTTC	CASSLEGGVDEQFF
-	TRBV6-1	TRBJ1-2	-	TGTGCCAGCAGTGAATTGGAAACCTATGGCTACACCTTC	CASSELETYGYTF
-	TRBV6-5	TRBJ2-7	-	TGTGCCAGCAGTTCGCCTTCCTACGAGCAGTACTTC	CASSSPSYEQYF
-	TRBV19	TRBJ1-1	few	TGTGCCAGTCTGGACGGCTACACTGAAGCTTTCTTT	CASLDGYTEAFF
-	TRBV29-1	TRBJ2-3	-	TGCAGCGTTGAAGGACATAGCACAGATACGCAGTATTTT	CSVEGHSTDTQYF
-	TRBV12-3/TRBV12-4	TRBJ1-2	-	TGTGCCAGCAGTTCGACAGGAAGGGATGGCTACACCTTC	CASSSTGRDGYTF
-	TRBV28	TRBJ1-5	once	TGTGCCAGCAGACGTGGACGGAACTATAGCAATCAGCCCCAGCATTTT	CASRRGRNYSNQPQHF
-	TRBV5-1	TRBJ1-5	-	TGCGCCAGCAGCTCCGGGACCGGCAATCAGCCCCAGCATTTT	CASSSGTGNQPQHF
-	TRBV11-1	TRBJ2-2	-	TGTGCCAGCAGCTTATACCCAGGGAACACCGGGGAGCTGTTTTTT	CASSLYPGNTGELFF
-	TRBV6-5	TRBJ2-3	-	TGTGCCAGCAGGCTAGCGTCGGGTACGCAGTATTTT	CASRLASGTQYF
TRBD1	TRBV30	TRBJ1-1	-	TGTGCCTGGAGTCCGACAGGGGGCACTGAAGCTTTCTTT	CAWSPTGGTEAFF
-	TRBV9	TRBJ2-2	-	TGTGCCAGCAGCCCCCGGGACACCGGGGAGCTGTTTTTT	CASSPRDTGELFF
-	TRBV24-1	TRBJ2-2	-	TGTGCGGGAACCGGGGAGCTGTTTTTT	CAGTGELFF
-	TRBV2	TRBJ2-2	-	TGTGCCAGCAGTGAAAGGGGGTCCACCGGGGAGCTGTTTTTT	CASSERGSTGELFF
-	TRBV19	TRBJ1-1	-	TGTGCCAGTAGTACCAGGAACACTGAAGCTTTCTTT	CASSTRNTEAFF
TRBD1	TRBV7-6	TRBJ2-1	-	TGTGCCAGCAGCTTAAGGACAGGGGGCTTGTATGAGCAGTTCTTC	CASSLRTGGLYEQFF
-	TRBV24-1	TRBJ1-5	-	TGTGCCACCAGTGATACCCTACACCCAACAGGGAATCAGCCCCAGCATTTT	CATSDTLHPTGNQPQHF
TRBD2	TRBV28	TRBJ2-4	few	TGTGCCAGCAGTTTGGGGGGACTAGCGGGAGGGCCGGCCAAAAACATTCAGTACTTC	CASSLGGLAGGPAKNIQYF
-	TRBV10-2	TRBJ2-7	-	TGCGCCAGCAGTGAGTCCCGGGGCGAGCAGTACTTC	CASSESRGEQYF
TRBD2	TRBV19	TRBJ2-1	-	TGTGCCAGTAGTATCAGCGGGAGCTCCTACAATGAGCAGTTCTTC	CASSISGSSYNEQFF
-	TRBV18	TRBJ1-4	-	TGTGCCAGCTCACCTGCAACTAATGAAAAACTGTTTTTT	CASSPATNEKLFF
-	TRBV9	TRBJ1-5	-	TGTGCCAGCAGCGCAGATAGCAATCAGCCCCAGCATTTT	CASSADSNQPQHF
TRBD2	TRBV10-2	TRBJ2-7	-	TGCGCCAGCAGTGAGCGGGGGGCCTACGAGCAGTACTTC	CASSERGAYEQYF
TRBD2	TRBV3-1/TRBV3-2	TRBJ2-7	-	TGTGCCAGCAGCCAAGCGCTAGCGGGGGCCAGCTCCTACGAGCAGTACTTC	CASSQALAGASSYEQYF
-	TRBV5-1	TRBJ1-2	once	TGCGCCAGCAGCCCACAGGGCCCTAACTATGGCTACACCTTC	CASSPQGPNYGYTF
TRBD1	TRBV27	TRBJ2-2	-	TGTGCCAGCAGTCCCTGGACAGGGAACACCGGGGAGCTGTTTTTT	CASSPWTGNTGELFF